These T cell receptor beta chains were read from a single sample in a study of T cells after posttransplantation cyclophosphamide. Some clones are missing from TCRdb's copy, which holds only in-frame ones; the method was immunoSEQ multiplex PCR. Here the sample spans tens of thousands of clones, about 93% being singletons. Sequenced material: PBMCs. The origin of the receptors is a woman under 40 in good health and a related stem cell transplant donor. The CDR3 runs from the conserved cysteine through the conserved F or W. A D gene is named only where the DNA matches it firmly. A row's size may be missing; if present it is once, few, many or a size class.

d_call: NA; j_call: TRBJ2-6; clone_size: NA; v_call: TRBV25-1; cdr3_nt: TGTGCCAGCAGTGAACCGGGACAAGTCTCTGGAGCCAACGTCCTGACTTTC; cdr3_aa: CASSEPGQVSGANVLTF
d_call: NA; j_call: TRBJ2-5; clone_size: NA; v_call: TRBV7-2; cdr3_nt: TGTGCCAGCAGCTTAGATGGGGGGCGAGGAGAGACCCAGTACTTC; cdr3_aa: CASSLDGGRGETQYF
d_call: NA; j_call: TRBJ1-5; clone_size: NA; v_call: TRBV19; cdr3_nt: TGTGCCAGTAGTACGGCAGGGTCGGGTCAGCCCCAGCATTTT; cdr3_aa: CASSTAGSGQPQHF
d_call: NA; j_call: TRBJ1-5; clone_size: NA; v_call: TRBV6-5; cdr3_nt: TGTGCCAGCAGTTACGGCGGGGCGGATAATCAGCCCCAGCATTTT; cdr3_aa: CASSYGGADNQPQHF
d_call: NA; j_call: TRBJ1-4; clone_size: NA; v_call: TRBV9; cdr3_nt: TGTGCCAGCAGCGTAGGAGGAGGTAGTGCAACTAATGAAAAACTGTTTTTT; cdr3_aa: CASSVGGGSATNEKLFF
d_call: NA; j_call: TRBJ2-2; clone_size: NA; v_call: TRBV4-2; cdr3_nt: TGTGCCAGCAGCCACTGGGGGGAGGAGCTGTTTTTT; cdr3_aa: CASSHWGEELFF
d_call: NA; j_call: TRBJ2-7; clone_size: NA; v_call: TRBV7-2; cdr3_nt: TGTGCCAGCAGCATTTATCAAAGGGACTCTCCCAGGCAGTACTTC; cdr3_aa: CASSIYQRDSPRQYF
d_call: TRBD1; j_call: TRBJ1-2; clone_size: once; v_call: TRBV27; cdr3_nt: TGTGCCAGCAGTCCCGGGACAGAAGGCGGCTACACCTTC; cdr3_aa: CASSPGTEGGYTF
d_call: NA; j_call: TRBJ1-4; clone_size: NA; v_call: TRBV4-3; cdr3_nt: TGCGCCAGCAGCCGCCGTGGAGGGTTAGGCGAAAAACTGTTTTTT; cdr3_aa: CASSRRGGLGEKLFF
d_call: NA; j_call: TRBJ1-5; clone_size: NA; v_call: TRBV6-6; cdr3_nt: TGTGCCAGCAGTTACTCAGACAGTGCAAGCAATCAGCCCCAGCATTTT; cdr3_aa: CASSYSDSASNQPQHF
d_call: NA; j_call: TRBJ1-4; clone_size: NA; v_call: TRBV4-1; cdr3_nt: TGCGCCAGCAGCCAAGCTGGGGCGGGAAAGGGAAAACTGTTTTTT; cdr3_aa: CASSQAGAGKGKLFF
d_call: NA; j_call: TRBJ2-7; clone_size: NA; v_call: TRBV7-3; cdr3_nt: TGTGCCAGCAGTTCATCCCCCGGGGGCTACGAGCAGTACTTC; cdr3_aa: CASSSSPGGYEQYF
d_call: NA; j_call: TRBJ1-1; clone_size: NA; v_call: TRBV27; cdr3_nt: TGTGCCAGCAGTGTACGGGGGGGTCAGGTCCCTGAAGCTTTCTTT; cdr3_aa: CASSVRGGQVPEAFF
d_call: TRBD1; j_call: TRBJ2-7; clone_size: NA; v_call: TRBV19; cdr3_nt: TGTGCCAGTAGTATAGTCTCGGGACAGCCGTACGAGCAGTACTTC; cdr3_aa: CASSIVSGQPYEQYF
d_call: TRBD1; j_call: TRBJ2-7; clone_size: NA; v_call: TRBV13; cdr3_nt: TGTGCCAGCAGCCCGAGGACAGGGGGGTACGAGCAGTACTTC; cdr3_aa: CASSPRTGGYEQYF
d_call: TRBD2; j_call: TRBJ2-7; clone_size: NA; v_call: TRBV13; cdr3_nt: TGTGCCAGCAGCTTAAGCGGGGGGCTATACGAGCAGTACTTC; cdr3_aa: CASSLSGGLYEQYF
d_call: TRBD1; j_call: TRBJ2-1; clone_size: NA; v_call: TRBV28; cdr3_nt: TGTGCCAGCATCCGACAGGGGGGTGGCAGGGGCAATGAGCAGTTCTTC; cdr3_aa: CASIRQGGGRGNEQFF
d_call: NA; j_call: TRBJ1-4; clone_size: NA; v_call: TRBV2; cdr3_nt: TGTGCCAGCAGTGCGGCGGTCAAATCTCTGTTTTTT; cdr3_aa: CASSAAVKSLFF
d_call: TRBD1; j_call: TRBJ2-5; clone_size: NA; v_call: TRBV11-2; cdr3_nt: TGTGCCAGCAGCTTAAGGGGACAGTACCAAGAGACCCAGTACTTC; cdr3_aa: CASSLRGQYQETQYF
d_call: TRBD2; j_call: TRBJ2-7; clone_size: NA; v_call: TRBV14; cdr3_nt: TGTGCCAGCAGCCAAACAGATTTAGGACTAGCGGGGGGACTTGGAGACGAGCAGTACTTC; cdr3_aa: CASSQTDLGLAGGLGDEQYF
d_call: NA; j_call: TRBJ1-4; clone_size: NA; v_call: TRBV6-5; cdr3_nt: TGTGCCAGCAGGCAGGGGAGTGAAAAACTGTTTTTT; cdr3_aa: CASRQGSEKLFF
d_call: NA; j_call: TRBJ2-3; clone_size: NA; v_call: TRBV28; cdr3_nt: TGTGCCAGCAGTTCCAGTGGGCGGGATACGCAGTATTTT; cdr3_aa: CASSSSGRDTQYF
d_call: TRBD1; j_call: TRBJ1-2; clone_size: NA; v_call: TRBV7-8; cdr3_nt: TGTGCCAGCAGCTTAGTTGGCAACGGCAGGGGGCCGAGGTATGGCTACACCTTC; cdr3_aa: CASSLVGNGRGPRYGYTF
d_call: NA; j_call: TRBJ1-5; clone_size: NA; v_call: TRBV19; cdr3_nt: TGTGCCAGTAGGAGTGGACAAAATCAGCCCCAGCATTTT; cdr3_aa: CASRSGQNQPQHF
d_call: NA; j_call: TRBJ1-6; clone_size: NA; v_call: TRBV18; cdr3_nt: TGTGCCAGCCACGCAGGGCCGGGCAATTCACCCCTCCACTTT; cdr3_aa: CASHAGPGNSPLHF
d_call: TRBD1; j_call: TRBJ1-2; clone_size: NA; v_call: TRBV5-6; cdr3_nt: TGTGCCAGCAGTTTGACCCTGACAGGGGGCGCAGCTGGCTACACCTTC; cdr3_aa: CASSLTLTGGAAGYTF
d_call: NA; j_call: TRBJ1-2; clone_size: NA; v_call: TRBV10-3; cdr3_nt: TGTGCCATCAGTGAACCGCTGGAGTCTAACTATGGCTACACCTTC; cdr3_aa: CAISEPLESNYGYTF
d_call: NA; j_call: TRBJ1-2; clone_size: once; v_call: TRBV4-3; cdr3_nt: TGCGCCAGCAGCCAAGAGGGAATCTATGGCTACACCTTC; cdr3_aa: CASSQEGIYGYTF
d_call: TRBD2; j_call: TRBJ2-2; clone_size: once; v_call: TRBV7-8; cdr3_nt: TGTGCCAGCAGGGACCGGGGGGGCCTGGGATCCGGGGAGCTGTTTTTT; cdr3_aa: CASRDRGGLGSGELFF
d_call: TRBD2; j_call: TRBJ2-5; clone_size: NA; v_call: TRBV7-2; cdr3_nt: TGTGCCAGCAGCTCGGGACTAGCGGGGGCCCAAGAGACCCAGTACTTC; cdr3_aa: CASSSGLAGAQETQYF
d_call: NA; j_call: TRBJ1-2; clone_size: NA; v_call: TRBV10-2; cdr3_nt: TGCGCCAGCACGGATTCGACGTACGGCTACACCTTC; cdr3_aa: CASTDSTYGYTF
d_call: NA; j_call: TRBJ1-2; clone_size: few; v_call: TRBV2; cdr3_nt: TGTGCCAGCCGAGGGACCAGGGGCGGGGACTATGGCTACACCTTC; cdr3_aa: CASRGTRGGDYGYTF
d_call: NA; j_call: TRBJ2-3; clone_size: once; v_call: TRBV4-1; cdr3_nt: TGCGCCAGCAGCCAAGAGGGATCAGATACGCAGTATTTT; cdr3_aa: CASSQEGSDTQYF
d_call: NA; j_call: TRBJ1-1; clone_size: once; v_call: TRBV27; cdr3_nt: TGTGCCAGCAGTTTAGTGAAGGGGAACACTGAAGCTTTCTTT; cdr3_aa: CASSLVKGNTEAFF
d_call: NA; j_call: TRBJ1-1; clone_size: NA; v_call: TRBV30; cdr3_nt: TGTGCCTGGGATGGTTACACTGAAGCTTTCTTT; cdr3_aa: CAWDGYTEAFF
d_call: TRBD1; j_call: TRBJ1-1; clone_size: NA; v_call: TRBV7-8; cdr3_nt: TGTGCCAGCAGCTTAGCGTTTAACAGGGGGGACACTGAAGCTTTCTTT; cdr3_aa: CASSLAFNRGDTEAFF
d_call: NA; j_call: TRBJ2-2; clone_size: once; v_call: TRBV7-9; cdr3_nt: TGTGCCAGCAGCTTAGACGGACTAAAGACCGGGGAGCTGTTTTTT; cdr3_aa: CASSLDGLKTGELFF
d_call: NA; j_call: TRBJ2-7; clone_size: NA; v_call: TRBV11-2; cdr3_nt: TGTGCCAGCAGCTTAGTGATGACAGACCACGAGCAGTACTTC; cdr3_aa: CASSLVMTDHEQYF
d_call: NA; j_call: TRBJ2-1; clone_size: NA; v_call: TRBV6-5; cdr3_nt: TGTGCCAGCAGTCCCAATTACCCCCAGGAGCAGTTCTTC; cdr3_aa: CASSPNYPQEQFF
d_call: TRBD2; j_call: TRBJ2-5; clone_size: NA; v_call: TRBV5-1; cdr3_nt: TGCGCCAGCAGCTTACGGGGGGGCCTCCAAGAGACCCAGTACTTC; cdr3_aa: CASSLRGGLQETQYF
d_call: TRBD1; j_call: TRBJ1-1; clone_size: NA; v_call: TRBV29-1; cdr3_nt: TGCAGCGTTGACTTCTCGCGACAGGGGTTTTTCACTGAAGCTTTCTTT; cdr3_aa: CSVDFSRQGFFTEAFF
d_call: NA; j_call: TRBJ1-1; clone_size: NA; v_call: TRBV28; cdr3_nt: TGTGCCAGCAGTTTATGGAGCACTGAAGCTTTCTTT; cdr3_aa: CASSLWSTEAFF
d_call: NA; j_call: TRBJ1-6; clone_size: NA; v_call: TRBV10-3; cdr3_nt: TGTGCCATCAGTGACCCGATTTCACCCCTCCACTTT; cdr3_aa: CAISDPISPLHF
d_call: TRBD2; j_call: TRBJ2-7; clone_size: NA; v_call: TRBV30; cdr3_nt: TGTGCCTGGAGTGGCCTCCTAGCGGGGGGAGCCTACGAGCAGTACTTC; cdr3_aa: CAWSGLLAGGAYEQYF
d_call: NA; j_call: TRBJ1-6; clone_size: NA; v_call: TRBV6-4; cdr3_nt: TGTGCCAGCAGTGACAGGGATAATTCACCCCTCCACTTT; cdr3_aa: CASSDRDNSPLHF
d_call: TRBD2; j_call: TRBJ2-5; clone_size: NA; v_call: TRBV7-3; cdr3_nt: TGTGCCAGCAGCTTATTCGGGGGGGCCCGAGAGACCCAGTACTTC; cdr3_aa: CASSLFGGARETQYF
d_call: NA; j_call: TRBJ2-1; clone_size: NA; v_call: TRBV30; cdr3_nt: TGTGCCTGGATAGGGGACCATCGAGAGCAGTTCTTC; cdr3_aa: CAWIGDHREQFF
d_call: NA; j_call: TRBJ2-5; clone_size: NA; v_call: TRBV11-3; cdr3_nt: TGTGCCAGCAGCTTCTCATCTGAAGAGACCCAGTACTTC; cdr3_aa: CASSFSSEETQYF
d_call: NA; j_call: TRBJ2-5; clone_size: NA; v_call: TRBV5-6; cdr3_nt: TGTGCCAGCAGCTTTTACAGCCGAACCGGGGAGACCCAGTACTTC; cdr3_aa: CASSFYSRTGETQYF